Each of the 31 T cell receptor beta chains below was sequenced from the same sample in a study of blood T cell repertoires in COVID-19. Repertoires were generated with immunoSEQ multiplex PCR, while TCRdb's copy carries only in-frame clones and drops some. The profile shows about 150,000 clones, about 86% of them singletons. Sequenced sample: peripheral blood. The receptors derive from a man between 65 and 85 years old with acute or convalescent COVID-19.

This clone has only one observation. The chain has TRBV27 and TRBJ2-4; 10 positions match TRBD2. V shed 6 bases, J shed 6 bases, and the junction held 2 bases outside the gene matches. The CDR3 covers 13 residues. Germline V gene data show CDR1 as MNHEY and CDR2 as SMNVEV (reference sequence). The CDR3 region has the DNA TGTGCCAGCAGCACTAGCGGGATAAACATTCAGTACTTC. Its protein is CASSTSGINIQYF.

The V call is TRBV30, the J call TRBJ2-3, with TRBD2 identical over 11 bases. V lost 3 bases to trimming and J lost 8 bases; unmatched junction nucleotides: 16. Germline V gene data show CDR1 as GTSNPN and CDR2 as SVGIG (reference sequence). CDR3 length: 17 amino acids. The CDR3 sequence is CAWSSTRTSGRGGTQYF. Written as DNA, the CDR3 is TGTGCCTGGAGCTCCACTCGGACTAGCGGGCGCGGAGGTACGCAGTATTTT.

The chain is built from TRBV27 and TRBJ2-3, with 12 positions matching TRBD2. Unmatched junction bases numbered 8, after V lost 4 bases and J lost 3 bases. The CDR3 sequence is 17 residues long. Germline assignment: CDR1 MNHEY and CDR2 SMNVEV (reference sequence). The CDR3 nucleotides read TGTGCCAGCAGTTACCCACCGACTAGCGGGAGAACAGATACGCAGTATTTT. Encoded protein: CASSYPPTSGRTDTQYF.

The chain is built from TRBV7-2 and TRBJ1-1, with 9 bases aligning to TRBD1. The CDR3 is made up of 17 amino acids. Germline CDR1 SGHTA, CDR2 FQGNSA. J was trimmed by 6 bases and V by 0 bases; bases with no gene match: 11. CDR3 loop: CASSLAGTGNSVPEAFF. CDR3 in DNA: TGTGCCAGCAGCTTAGCCGGGACAGGGAATTCGGTTCCTGAAGCTTTCTTT.

V gene TRBV27 combines with J gene TRBJ1-1; D unclear. This CDR3 spans 13 amino acids. CDR1 and CDR2 (germline): MNHEY, SMNVEV (reference sequence). Trimming removed 3 bases from V and 1 base from J, with 6 bases in between. The CDR3 sequence is CASSFPGNTEAFF. CDR3 in DNA: TGTGCCAGCAGTTTCCCAGGGAACACTGAAGCTTTCTTT.

The chain has TRBV14 and TRBJ1-1; the D is unclear. CDR1 and CDR2 (germline): SGHDN, FVKESK. V gave up 1 base and J gave up 5 bases, with 5 bases separating them. The CDR3 spans 12 residues. The CDR3 loop is CASSQVFTEAFF. CDR3 bases: TGTGCCAGCAGCCAAGTCTTTACTGAAGCTTTCTTT.

The chain has TRBV20-1 and TRBJ1-5; D remains unclear. The CDR3 is made up of 15 amino acids. Trimming left V 3 bases short and J 0 bases short, with 12 bases between. CDR1 and CDR2 from the germline V gene are DFQATT and SNEGSKA (reference sequence). This chain's CDR3 is CSASEGGYSNQPQHF. CDR3 coding DNA: TGCAGTGCTAGTGAAGGAGGGTATAGCAATCAGCCCCAGCATTTT.

This chain links TRBV6-5 with TRBJ2-1, with TRBD2 as a possible D gene (5 bases). Germline CDR1 and CDR2: MNHEY and SVGAGI. The CDR3 is 15 amino acids. V was pared by 1 base and J by 5 bases, with 12 bases between. CDR3 sequence: CASSYLSLANNEQFF. The CDR3 nucleotides are TGTGCCAGCAGTTACTTGTCCCTAGCCAACAATGAGCAGTTCTTC.

The genes are TRBV29-1 and TRBJ1-5; 9 nucleotides match TRBD1. The V gene's germline CDR1 is SQVTM and CDR2 ANQGSEA. The ends lost 4 bases at V and 5 bases at J; junction bases unmatched: 3. The CDR3 has 13 amino acids. The CDR3 protein is CSVARTGDQPQHF. The CDR3 DNA is TGCAGCGTTGCTCGGACAGGGGATCAGCCCCAGCATTTT.

This chain joins TRBV2 and TRBJ2-1, with TRBD2 matching 14 bases. The V gene's germline CDR1 is SNHLY and CDR2 FYNNEI. The length of the CDR3 is 14 residues. V dropped 8 bases and J dropped 9; count of bases not matched to a gene: 6. In DNA form, the CDR3 reads TGTGCCAGCCTAGGTGGGACTAGCGGGAGTGAGCAGTTCTTC. Translating gives CASLGGTSGSEQFF. Variable domain in full (rest from reference TRBV2 and TRBJ2-1): EPEVTQTPSHQVTQMGQEVILRCVPISNHLYFYWYRQILGQKVEFLVSFYNNEISEKSEIFDDQFSVERPDGSNFTLKIRSTKLEDSAMYFCASLGGTSGSEQFFGPGTRLTVL.

This sequence joins TRBV28 and TRBJ1-4; 10 bases line up with TRBD1. V dropped 6 bases and J dropped 8; count of bases not matched to a gene: 6. From germline, CDR1 is MDHEN and CDR2 SYDVKM. This CDR3 comprises 14 residues. CDR3: CASSLTGGREKLFF. The CDR3 DNA reads TGTGCCAGCAGCCTGACAGGGGGCCGGGAAAAACTGTTTTTT.

The V and J genes are TRBV29-1 and TRBJ2-1, with TRBD2 matching over 9 bases. This CDR3 region has 14 residues. The V gene's germline CDR1 is SQVTM and CDR2 ANQGSEA. Trimming cost V 7 bases and J 4 bases; bases outside gene matches: 8. The CDR3 coding sequence is TGCAGCGGGACCCGCGGGGGGGATTACAATGAGCAGTTCTTC. Its translation is CSGTRGGDYNEQFF.

The gene calls are TRBV6-5 and TRBJ2-7, with TRBD1 matching 8 bases. The J segment lost 7 bases and the V segment lost 4 bases, leaving 9 bases of the junction unmatched. Germline CDR1 MNHEY, CDR2 SVGAGI. This CDR3 has 14 amino acids. CDR3 residues: CASSFGQGAGEQYF. The CDR3 nucleotides read TGTGCCAGCAGTTTCGGCCAGGGGGCGGGTGAGCAGTACTTC.

The chain joins TRBV11-2 to TRBJ2-5; D ambiguous. Germline-derived CDR1 and CDR2 are SGHAT and FQNNGV. The V gene lost 1 base and the J gene lost 5 bases, with 14 bases spanning the gap. This CDR3 region has 15 residues. CDR3 in amino acids: CASSLAPAKEETQYF. CDR3 nucleotide sequence: TGTGCCAGCAGCTTAGCCCCGGCAAAGGAGGAGACCCAGTACTTC.

This chain connects TRBV28 to TRBJ2-1; 10 bases align to TRBD2. The CDR3 covers 15 residues. V lost 0 bases, J lost 4 bases, and 0 bases stayed unmatched. Germline V CDR1 and CDR2: MDHEN, SYDVKM. CDR3 nucleotide sequence: TGTGCCAGCAGTTTATGGACTAGCGGGTACAATGAGCAGTTCTTC. Its protein product is CASSLWTSGYNEQFF.

This chain connects TRBV7-3 to TRBJ2-1, with 12 bases identical to TRBD2. Germline assignment: CDR1 SGHTA and CDR2 FQGTGA. With V trimmed by 3 bases and J by 6 bases, 15 bases remained unmatched. This CDR3 region has 19 residues. CDR3 bases: TGTGCCAGCAGCTTCGACCCGGGACTAGCGGGCACCAGGGGCAATGAGCAGTTCTTC. Protein sequence: CASSFDPGLAGTRGNEQFF. The whole variable domain, remainder taken from reference TRBV7-3 and TRBJ2-1, is GAGVSQTPSNKVTEKGKYVELRCDPISGHTALYWYRQSLGQGPEFLIYFQGTGAADDSGLPNDRFFAVRPEGSVSTLKIQRTERGDSAVYLCASSFDPGLAGTRGNEQFFGPGTRLTVL.

The rearrangement uses TRBV6-2 or TRBV6-3 and TRBJ2-5; TRBD2 matches at 7 bases. Germline V gene lookup returns CDR1 MNHEY and CDR2 SVGEGT. CDR3 length: 17 amino acids. Losses at the gene ends were 4 bases for V and 2 bases for J; bases not matched to a gene: 13. Here the CDR3 reads CASSSGVRGREQETQYF. In nucleotides, the CDR3 is TGTGCCAGCAGTTCTGGGGTTAGAGGGAGGGAACAAGAGACCCAGTACTTC.

This clone was observed a handful of times. The chain carries TRBV19 and TRBJ2-2; 9 bases line up with TRBD2. Germline CDR1 and CDR2: LNHDA and SQIVND (reference sequence). J lost 2 bases, V lost 8 bases, and 6 bases had no gene match. There are 15 residues in the CDR3. CDR3 in amino acids: CASCPGLANTGELFF. CDR3 bases: TGTGCCAGTTGCCCGGGACTAGCAAACACCGGGGAGCTGTTTTTT.

The V and J genes are TRBV3-1 (or the pseudogene TRBV3-2) and TRBJ1-2; D is uncertain. V lost 2 bases and J 6 bases, leaving 13 bases between the germline ends. Per the germline V gene, CDR1 is LGHDT and CDR2 is YNNKEL (reference sequence). The CDR3 loop spans 14 amino acids. CDR3 DNA sequence: TGTGCCAGCAGCCAAATACGGGAAAGGGATGGCTACACCTTC. Its translation is CASSQIRERDGYTF.

The chain combines TRBV3-1 (or the pseudogene TRBV3-2) with TRBJ2-3; 8 nucleotides match TRBD2. The CDR3 totals 15 residues. The V and J ends lost 3 bases and 2 bases, in that order; junction bases with no gene match: 4. Germline V lookup: CDR1 LGHDT, CDR2 YNNKEL (reference sequence). The CDR3 DNA reads as TGTGCCAGCAGCCACCCACTAGCGGCCACAGATACGCAGTATTTT. Its translation is CASSHPLAATDTQYF.

V usage is TRBV24-1 and J usage is TRBJ1-2; D remains ambiguous. The germline V gene has CDR1 KGHDR and CDR2 SFDVKD. Trimming took 9 bases from V and 2 from J, leaving 6 bases between them. The CDR3 covers 11 residues. CDR3 nucleotides: TGTGCCACCCGGAGCAACTATGGCTACACCTTC. The encoded protein is CATRSNYGYTF.

The chain joins TRBV29-1 to TRBJ1-3; D gene unclear. Trimming took off 3 bases at V and 2 bases at J, with 8 bases between the two ends. CDR3 length equals 13 residues. Germline V CDR1 and CDR2: SQVTM, ANQGSEA. The CDR3 DNA reads as TGCAGCGTTGAGGCAGGCACTGGAAACACCATATATTTT. Its protein is CSVEAGTGNTIYF.

The chain has TRBV19 and TRBJ2-2; 8 bases are shared with TRBD1. Germline assignment: CDR1 LNHDA and CDR2 SQIVND (reference sequence). This CDR3 has 13 amino acids. The V segment lost 6 bases and the J segment 4 bases; nucleotides outside the gene matches: 1. For the CDR3, the DNA is TGTGCCAGTAGCGACAGGGGCACCGGGGAGCTGTTTTTT. Its protein product is CASSDRGTGELFF.

V and J are TRBV7-2 and TRBJ1-2; D is unclear. Trimming shortened V by 3 bases and J by 1 base, and 6 bases separated the two germline ends. The CDR3 is 13 amino acids. Looked up from germline, CDR1 is SGHTA and CDR2 is FQGNSA. In DNA form, the CDR3 reads TGTGCCAGCAGCTTTCCGGGTAACTATGGCTACACCTTC. Amino acid sequence: CASSFPGNYGYTF.

The V gene is TRBV12-3 or TRBV12-4, the J gene TRBJ1-1, with D uncertain. The CDR3 runs to 13 residues. Trimming took 1 base from V and 2 from J, leaving 5 bases between them. This CDR3 reads CASSLEANTEAFF. CDR3 in DNA: TGTGCCAGCAGTTTAGAAGCTAACACTGAAGCTTTCTTT.

The chain uses TRBV30 and TRBJ1-2; 10 bases fit TRBD1. There are 15 residues in the CDR3. Germline assignment: CDR1 GTSNPN and CDR2 SVGIG (reference sequence). V lost 2 bases, J lost 8 bases, and 11 bases stayed unmatched. The CDR3 DNA is TGTGCCTGGAGTATCCAGACAGGGGGCAAGGAGGGCTACACCTTC. Translation gives CAWSIQTGGKEGYTF.

This clone was seen only a few times. The V call is TRBV28, the J call TRBJ1-2; D is possibly TRBD1 (5 bases). Germline CDR1 MDHEN, CDR2 SYDVKM. This CDR3 region has 12 residues. Deletions cut 6 bases from V and 8 bases from J, with 13 bases between. CDR3 in amino acids: CASRAGRGGYTF. Here the CDR3 DNA reads TGTGCCAGCAGAGCAGGGCGGGGAGGCTACACCTTC.

This sequence joins TRBV5-1 and TRBJ2-6; a weak D match, TRBD2 (6 bases). Deletions cut 0 bases from V and 4 bases from J, with 14 bases between. Germline assignment: CDR1 SGHRS and CDR2 YFSETQ. The CDR3 is 17 amino acids. The CDR3 nucleotides are TGCGCCAGCAGCTTGGAAGGGGACTCGGTAGGGGCCAACGTCCTGACTTTC. This gives the protein CASSLEGDSVGANVLTF.

Comments on this clone: Other DNA sequences in the sample encode the same CDR3. This rearrangement joins TRBV5-1 to TRBJ2-3; tentatively, D is TRBD1 (7 bases). The germline CDR1 and CDR2 sequences are SGHRS and YFSETQ. This CDR3 comprises 15 residues. The V end lost 0 bases, the J end lost 9 bases, and 17 bases lay between the germline ends. The CDR3 nucleotides read TGCGCCAGCAGCTTGGAATCCAGGGGGGAGGAAACGCAGTATTTT. Translation gives CASSLESRGEETQYF.

CDR3 region: CASSVGLAASYEQYF. The DNA of the CDR3 is TGTGCCAGCAGCGTAGGACTAGCGGCATCCTACGAGCAGTACTTC. The chain recombines TRBV9 with TRBJ2-7, with 9 bases that match TRBD2. V was pared by 0 bases and J by 1 base, with 2 bases of the junction left unmatched. Germline CDR1 SGDLS, CDR2 YYNGEE. This CDR3 region has 15 residues. The whole variable domain, remainder taken from reference TRBV9 and TRBJ2-7, is DSGVTQTPKHLITATGQRVTLRCSPRSGDLSVYWYQQSLDQGLQFLIQYYNGEERAKGNILERFSAQQFPDLHSELNLSSLELGDSALYFCASSVGLAASYEQYFGPGTRLTVT.

This chain uses TRBV28 with TRBJ2-7; 9 nucleotides match TRBD2. J was trimmed by 2 bases and V by 5 bases; bases with no gene match: 13. The CDR3 has 17 residues. Germline V gives CDR1 MDHEN, CDR2 SYDVKM. CDR3 region: CASSLGGGRESPYEQYF. The CDR3 DNA is TGTGCCAGCAGTCTAGGGGGCGGGAGGGAGTCCCCCTACGAGCAGTACTTC.